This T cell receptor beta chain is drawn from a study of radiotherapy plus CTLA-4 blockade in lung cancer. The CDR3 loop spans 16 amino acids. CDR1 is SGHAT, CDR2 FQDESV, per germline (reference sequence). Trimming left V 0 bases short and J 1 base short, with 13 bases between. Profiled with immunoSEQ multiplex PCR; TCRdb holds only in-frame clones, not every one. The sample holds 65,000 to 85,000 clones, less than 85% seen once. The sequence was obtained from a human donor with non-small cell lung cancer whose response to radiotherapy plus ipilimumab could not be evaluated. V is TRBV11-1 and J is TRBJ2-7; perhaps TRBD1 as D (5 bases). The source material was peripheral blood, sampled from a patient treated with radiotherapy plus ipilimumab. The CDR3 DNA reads TGTGCCAGCAGCTTAGCCAGGGTTGATGGGTCCTACGAGCAGTACTTC. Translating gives CASSLARVDGSYEQYF.